This T cell receptor (beta chain) was sequenced during a study of OX40 agonist ivuxolimab in advanced cancers. Study at large: The group had a mean age of 60 years, ranged from about 20 to 90, and was roughly 80% male.

The germline gives CDR1 SEHNR, CDR2 FQNEAQ (reference sequence). With 4 bases clipped from V and 4 bases from J, the junction kept 4 bases outside the gene matches. The CDR3 spans 14 residues. Study-level results: Among the lowest peripheral clonal expansion occurred in 0.1-3.0 mg/kg partial responders.

On this clone: Antigen unknown.

The data were produced by immunoSEQ multiplex PCR, yet TCRdb's version contains in-frame clones alone and is incomplete. This sample yields over 80,000 clones, of which approximately 90% are seen a single time; 0.4% to 0.55% belongs to the top ten. Samples were taken at baseline and on day 1 of cycles 4 and 7. The chain recombines TRBV7-9 with TRBJ2-7, with TRBD2 matching 10 bases. Here the sequenced sample was CD4+ or CD8+ T cells sorted from blood, taken in a trial of the OX40 agonist ivuxolimab. The TCR sequence derives from an adult with an advanced solid tumor such as melanoma, head and neck, liver or kidney cancer. CDR3 nucleotide sequence: TGTGCCAGCAGCTCGGCTAGCGGGAGTTACGAGCAGTACTTC. Its protein is CASSSASGSYEQYF.